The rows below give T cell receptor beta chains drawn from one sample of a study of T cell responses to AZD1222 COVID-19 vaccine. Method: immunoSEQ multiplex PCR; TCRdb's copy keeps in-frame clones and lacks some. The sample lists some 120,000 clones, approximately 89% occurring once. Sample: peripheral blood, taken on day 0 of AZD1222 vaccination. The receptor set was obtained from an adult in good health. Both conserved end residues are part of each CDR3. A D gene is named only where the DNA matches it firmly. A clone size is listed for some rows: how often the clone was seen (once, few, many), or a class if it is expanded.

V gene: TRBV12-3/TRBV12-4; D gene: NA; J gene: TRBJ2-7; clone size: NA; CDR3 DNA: TGTGCCAGCAGTTTAGACAGGTACGAGCAGTACTTC; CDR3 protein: CASSLDRYEQYF
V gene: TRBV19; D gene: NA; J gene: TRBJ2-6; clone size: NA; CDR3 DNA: TGTGCCAGTAGTACCCTCACAAACGTCCTGACTTTC; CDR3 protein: CASSTLTNVLTF
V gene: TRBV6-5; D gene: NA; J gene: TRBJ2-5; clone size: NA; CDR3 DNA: TGTGCCAGCGGAGGTCACCGGAAAGAGACCCAGTACTTC; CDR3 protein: CASGGHRKETQYF
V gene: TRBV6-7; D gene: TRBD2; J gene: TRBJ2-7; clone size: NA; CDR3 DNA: TGTGCCAGCAGCCCCCCCCACGCTAGCGGGAGCTCCTACGAGCAGTACTTC; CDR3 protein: CASSPPHASGSSYEQYF
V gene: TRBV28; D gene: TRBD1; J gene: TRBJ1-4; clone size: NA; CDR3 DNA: TGTGCCAGCAGTACTCAGGGGGGCAAACTGTTTTTT; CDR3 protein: CASSTQGGKLFF
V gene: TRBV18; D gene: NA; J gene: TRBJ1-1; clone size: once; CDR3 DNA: TGTGCCAGCTCACCGAGACAGGCCGGGATGAACACTGAAGCTTTCTTT; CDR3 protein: CASSPRQAGMNTEAFF
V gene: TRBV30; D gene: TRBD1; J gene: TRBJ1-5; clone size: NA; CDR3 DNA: TGTGCCTGGAGTAAATCGGGACAGGGGAGGAATCAGCCCCAGCATTTT; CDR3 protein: CAWSKSGQGRNQPQHF
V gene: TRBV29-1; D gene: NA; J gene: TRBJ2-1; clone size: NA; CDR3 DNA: TGCAGCGTTGTTTCGGGGGATCCCTACAATGAGCAGTTCTTC; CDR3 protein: CSVVSGDPYNEQFF
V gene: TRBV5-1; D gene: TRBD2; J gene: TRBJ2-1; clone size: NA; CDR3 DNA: TGCGCCAGCAGTGACGGAAGATCAATAGCGGGAGGGCGGCAGTTCTTC; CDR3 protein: CASSDGRSIAGGRQFF
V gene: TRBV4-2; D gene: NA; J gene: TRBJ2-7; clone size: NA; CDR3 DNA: TGTGCCAGCAGCCAAGATCGGGTGGGACCCTACGAGCAGTACTTC; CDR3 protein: CASSQDRVGPYEQYF
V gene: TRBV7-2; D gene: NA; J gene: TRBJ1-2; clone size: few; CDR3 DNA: TGTGCCAGCAGCGCTAGAGGGTCCGTCTATGGCTACACCTTC; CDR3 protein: CASSARGSVYGYTF
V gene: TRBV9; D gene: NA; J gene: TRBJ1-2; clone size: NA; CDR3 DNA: TGTGCCAGCAGCGTAGTAGGGGCCCACTATGGCTACACCTTC; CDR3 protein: CASSVVGAHYGYTF
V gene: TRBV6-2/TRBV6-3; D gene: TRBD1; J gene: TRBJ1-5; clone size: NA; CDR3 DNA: TGTGCCAGCAGCCCCCGGGACAGGCGGCTAACCCAGCATTTT; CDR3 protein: CASSPRDRRLTQHF
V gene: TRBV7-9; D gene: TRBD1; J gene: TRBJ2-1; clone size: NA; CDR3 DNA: TGTGCCAGCAGCCCCCAGGGGGCAGGGCAGTTCTTC; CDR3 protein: CASSPQGAGQFF
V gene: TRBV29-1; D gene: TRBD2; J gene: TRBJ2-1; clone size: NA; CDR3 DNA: TGCAGCGTTGAGGGGACTAGCGGGAGGGACAATGAGCAGTTCTTC; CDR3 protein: CSVEGTSGRDNEQFF
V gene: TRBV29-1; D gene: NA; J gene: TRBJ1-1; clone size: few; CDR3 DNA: TGCAGCGTCAGGACAGTCGGGGGTGACACTGAAGCTTTCTTT; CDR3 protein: CSVRTVGGDTEAFF
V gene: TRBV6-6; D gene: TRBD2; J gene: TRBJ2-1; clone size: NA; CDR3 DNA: TGTGCCAGCAGTTACTCGCCGGGACTAGTTGGTGAGCAGTTCTTC; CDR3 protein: CASSYSPGLVGEQFF
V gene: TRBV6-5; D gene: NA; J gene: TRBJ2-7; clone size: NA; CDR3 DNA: TGTGCCAGCACCACAGTCGGAGGGACCTACGAGCAGTACTTC; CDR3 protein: CASTTVGGTYEQYF
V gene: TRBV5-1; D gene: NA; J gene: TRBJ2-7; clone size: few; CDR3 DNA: TGCGCCAGCAGCCCGAGCTCCTACGAGCAGTACTTC; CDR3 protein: CASSPSSYEQYF
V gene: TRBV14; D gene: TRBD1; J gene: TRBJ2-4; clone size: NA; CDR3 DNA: TGTGCCAGCAGCCAACAGACAGGGGTCTGGAACATTCAGTACTTC; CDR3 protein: CASSQQTGVWNIQYF
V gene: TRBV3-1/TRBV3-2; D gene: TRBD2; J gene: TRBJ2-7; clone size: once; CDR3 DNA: TGTGCCAGCAGCCAAGAATGGACTAGCGGGAGCTCCTACGAGCAGTACTTC; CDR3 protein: CASSQEWTSGSSYEQYF
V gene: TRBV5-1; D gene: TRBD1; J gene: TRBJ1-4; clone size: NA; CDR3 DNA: TGCGCCAGCAGCTTGGGACCGGGACAGGGGGGTGAAAAACTGTTTTTT; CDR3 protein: CASSLGPGQGGEKLFF
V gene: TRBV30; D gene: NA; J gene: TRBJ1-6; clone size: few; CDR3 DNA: TGTGCCTGGAGTGTCCACCAAGGAAAACTACATTCACCCCTCCACTTT; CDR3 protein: CAWSVHQGKLHSPLHF
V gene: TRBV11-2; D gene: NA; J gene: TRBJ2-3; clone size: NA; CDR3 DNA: TGTGCCAGCAGCTTACATGGGGGGAGTAGCACAGATACGCAGTATTTT; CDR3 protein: CASSLHGGSSTDTQYF
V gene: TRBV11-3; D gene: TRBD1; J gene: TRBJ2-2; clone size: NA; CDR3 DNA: TGTGCCAGCAGCTCGCAGGGGGCGGTCGGGGAGCTGTTTTTT; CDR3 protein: CASSSQGAVGELFF
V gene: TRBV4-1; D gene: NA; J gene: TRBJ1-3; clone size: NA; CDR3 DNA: TGCGCCAGCAGTCGCGAGGAGTACTCTGGAAACACCATATATTTT; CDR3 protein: CASSREEYSGNTIYF
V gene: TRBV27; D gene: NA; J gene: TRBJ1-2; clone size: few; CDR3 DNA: TGTGCCAGCAGTTCAGGGAAAGGCTACACCTTC; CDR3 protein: CASSSGKGYTF
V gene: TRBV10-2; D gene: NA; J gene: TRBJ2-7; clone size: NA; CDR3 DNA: TGCGCCAGCAGTCAGCAGGAAAGTCACGAGCAGTACTTC; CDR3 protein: CASSQQESHEQYF
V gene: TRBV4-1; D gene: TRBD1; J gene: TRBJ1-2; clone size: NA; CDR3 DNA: TGCGCCAGCAGCCAAAGCAGGGACAGGGGGCGCGGGTACACCTTC; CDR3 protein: CASSQSRDRGRGYTF
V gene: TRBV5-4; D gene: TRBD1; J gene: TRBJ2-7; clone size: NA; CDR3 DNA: TGTGCCAGCAGCCAGACAGGGGTAAACGAGCAGTACTTC; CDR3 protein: CASSQTGVNEQYF
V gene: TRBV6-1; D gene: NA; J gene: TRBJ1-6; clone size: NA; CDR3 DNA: TGTGCCAGCAGTGAAGGAACACGGGCACCCCTCCACTTT; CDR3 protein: CASSEGTRAPLHF
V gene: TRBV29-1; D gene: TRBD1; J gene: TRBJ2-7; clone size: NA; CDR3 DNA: TGCAGCGCCAGACAGGGGCCCTACGAGCAGTACTTC; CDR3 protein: CSARQGPYEQYF
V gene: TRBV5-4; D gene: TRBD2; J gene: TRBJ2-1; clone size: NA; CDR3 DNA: TGTGCCAGCAGCCCACCACTAGCGGGAGTTTCTGAGCAGTTCTTC; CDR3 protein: CASSPPLAGVSEQFF
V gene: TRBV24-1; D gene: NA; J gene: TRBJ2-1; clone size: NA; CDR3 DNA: TGTGCCACCAGTGATGCGCGCGTCGAGTACAATGAGCAGTTCTTC; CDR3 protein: CATSDARVEYNEQFF
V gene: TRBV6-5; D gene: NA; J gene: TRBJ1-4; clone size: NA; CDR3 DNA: TGTGCCAGCACGAGGGCGGAGGAAGAAAAACTGTTTTTT; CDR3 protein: CASTRAEEEKLFF
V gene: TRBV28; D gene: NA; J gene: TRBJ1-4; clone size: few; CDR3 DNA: TGTGCCAGCAGTTCCCCCGGGGTAGGGGATAATGAAAAACTGTTTTTT; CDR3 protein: CASSSPGVGDNEKLFF
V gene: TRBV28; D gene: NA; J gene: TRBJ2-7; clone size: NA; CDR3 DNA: TGTGCCAGCAGTCTGGACGGACCCTACGAGCAGTACTTC; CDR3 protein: CASSLDGPYEQYF
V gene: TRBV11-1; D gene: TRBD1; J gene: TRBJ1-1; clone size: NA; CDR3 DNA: TGTGCCAGCAGTCGACAGGGAGGCACTGAAGCTTTCTTT; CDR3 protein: CASSRQGGTEAFF